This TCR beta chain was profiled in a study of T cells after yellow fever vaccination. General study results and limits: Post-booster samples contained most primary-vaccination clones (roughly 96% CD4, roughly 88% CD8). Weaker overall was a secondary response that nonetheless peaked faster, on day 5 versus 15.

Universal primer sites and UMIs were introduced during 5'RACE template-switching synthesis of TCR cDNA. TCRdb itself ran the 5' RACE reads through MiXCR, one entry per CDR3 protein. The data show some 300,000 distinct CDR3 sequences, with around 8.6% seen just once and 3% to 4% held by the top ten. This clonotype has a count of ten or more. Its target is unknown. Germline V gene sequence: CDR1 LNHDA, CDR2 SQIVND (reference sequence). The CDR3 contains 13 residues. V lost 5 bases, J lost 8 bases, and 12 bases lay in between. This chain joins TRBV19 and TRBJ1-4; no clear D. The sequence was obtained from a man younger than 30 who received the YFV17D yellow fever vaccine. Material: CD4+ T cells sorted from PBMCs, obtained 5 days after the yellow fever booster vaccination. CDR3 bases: TGTGCCAGTAGTTCGGACCGGTCCGAAAAACTGTTTTTT. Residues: CASSSDRSEKLFF.